This is a list of T cell receptor beta chains from one sample in a study of blood T cell repertoires in COVID-19. Clones were sequenced by immunoSEQ multiplex PCR, and TCRdb holds only the in-frame ones, with some missing. The table includes under 140,000 clones, nearly 90% detected once. The sample consisted of peripheral blood. The origin of the receptors is a human donor in a cohort sampled during active COVID-19. Each CDR3 is given with its conserved first and last residue. Each record gives: clone size, CDR3 length, J gene, D gene, V gene, CDR3 DNA, CDR3 protein. The D gene is left open where the match is weak. Clone sizes are given selectively: once, few, many, or a class where the clone is expanded.

>-|14|TRBJ2-5|TRBD2|TRBV9
TGTGCCAGCAGCGAGACTAGCCGGGACGAGACCCAGTACTTC
CASSETSRDETQYF
>-|14|TRBJ2-7|TRBD2|TRBV25-1
TGTGCCAGCAGTGAATTTTCTAGCGGCTACGAGCAGTACTTC
CASSEFSSGYEQYF
>-|14|TRBJ2-1|TRBD2|TRBV6-5
TGTGCCAGCGGTCTCTCCAATAGCGGGAATGAGCAGTTCTTC
CASGLSNSGNEQFF
>-|14|TRBJ1-5|-|TRBV11-2
TGTGCCAGCAGCTTAGACCGGGAGGCTCAGCCCCAGCATTTT
CASSLDREAQPQHF
>-|17|TRBJ1-5|TRBD1|TRBV6-2/TRBV6-3
TGTGCCAGCAGTTACAGCCGGGACAGGGTGGGCAATCAGCCCCAGCATTTT
CASSYSRDRVGNQPQHF
>-|12|TRBJ1-3|TRBD1|TRBV30
TGTGCCTGTTCACAGGGGTTCAACACCATATATTTT
CACSQGFNTIYF
>-|14|TRBJ2-1|-|TRBV28
TGTGCCAGCAGTTTAGCGGGGGCAAACAATGAGCAGTTCTTC
CASSLAGANNEQFF
>-|14|TRBJ1-1|TRBD1|TRBV6-5
TGTGCCAGCAGCCGAACAGGGGGGAACACTGAAGCTTTCTTT
CASSRTGGNTEAFF
>-|15|TRBJ1-2|-|TRBV6-5
TGTGCCAGCAGTTACCGGGACAACTCTAACTATGGCTACACCTTC
CASSYRDNSNYGYTF
>-|18|TRBJ1-5|-|TRBV5-6
TGTGCCAGCAGCAGCCGTCGGGTACTAGGCTCCACTAATCAGCCCCAGCATTTT
CASSSRRVLGSTNQPQHF
>-|13|TRBJ2-1|-|TRBV7-3
TGTGCCAGCAGCTTAGACCACACAGGGCCCAAGTTCTTC
CASSLDHTGPKFF
>-|16|TRBJ2-7|TRBD2|TRBV13
TGTGCCAGCAGCTTCGGACTAGCGGGGGGATTCTACGAGCAGTACTTC
CASSFGLAGGFYEQYF
>-|14|TRBJ2-3|TRBD2|TRBV4-3
TGCGCCAGCAGCCAAGAGTCGGGAGGGCCGTCATTGTATTTT
CASSQESGGPSLYF
>-|17|TRBJ2-4|-|TRBV21-1
TGTGCCAGCAGCCCTCAGCGGGAGGGCCGTCGCAAAAACATTCAGTACTTC
CASSPQREGRRKNIQYF
>few|18|TRBJ1-5|-|TRBV28
TGTGCCAGCAGTTTGTTGTGGATAAGGGGGAGTAGCAATCAGCCCCAGCATTTT
CASSLLWIRGSSNQPQHF
>-|14|TRBJ1-1|-|TRBV4-1
TGCGCCAGCAGCCAAGGGAGCCTGTACTTTGAAGCTTTCTTT
CASSQGSLYFEAFF
>-|13|TRBJ1-1|-|TRBV5-6
TGTGCCAGCAGCTTTTCGGTGGACACTGAAGCTTTCTTT
CASSFSVDTEAFF
>-|14|TRBJ1-3|-|TRBV7-9
TGTGCCAGCAGCCCACGGAGCCCAGGAAACACCATATATTTT
CASSPRSPGNTIYF
>-|13|TRBJ2-5|-|TRBV30
TGTGCCTGGAGTAGACAGCACCAAGAGACCCAGTACTTC
CAWSRQHQETQYF
>-|15|TRBJ2-7|-|TRBV9
TGTGCCAGCAGCCCCGGGGGGAACAGGGGGGACGAGCAGTACTTC
CASSPGGNRGDEQYF
>few|14|TRBJ1-2|TRBD1|TRBV30
TGTGCCTGGATACTCTGGCAGGGGGCGCAGGGCTACACCTTC
CAWILWQGAQGYTF
>-|17|TRBJ2-2|-|TRBV27
TGTGCCAGCAGTTTAGGTCGGGGAGGCGGGGTTACCGGGGAGCTGTTTTTT
CASSLGRGGGVTGELFF
>-|15|TRBJ1-5|-|TRBV6-1
TGTGCCAGCAGTGAAGACTGGGGAACGGGACAGCCCCAGCATTTT
CASSEDWGTGQPQHF
>-|14|TRBJ1-4|-|TRBV14
TGTGCCAGCAGCCAAGATGAGACAGAGGAAAAACTGTTTTTT
CASSQDETEEKLFF
>-|17|TRBJ2-3|TRBD2|TRBV18
TGTGCCAGCTCACCGAGGACTAGCGGGATTATGACAGATACGCAGTATTTT
CASSPRTSGIMTDTQYF
>-|12|TRBJ2-7|-|TRBV6-5
TGTGCCAGCAGTTTCGACAGCTACGAGCAGTACTTC
CASSFDSYEQYF
>-|13|TRBJ1-5|-|TRBV30
TGTGCCTGGAGTTTGGGGCAAGATCAGCCCCAGCATTTT
CAWSLGQDQPQHF
>once|14|TRBJ2-7|-|TRBV7-8
TGTGCCAGCAGCTTAGCAGCCGACAACTACGAGCAGTACTTC
CASSLAADNYEQYF
>-|16|TRBJ1-2|TRBD1|TRBV7-9
TGTGCCAGCAGCTTGGGAAGGACAGGGAAAGGGAATGGCTACACCTTC
CASSLGRTGKGNGYTF
>-|14|TRBJ2-5|-|TRBV19
TGTGCCAGTAAAGGAGGGGGCGCGGGAGAGACCCAGTACTTC
CASKGGGAGETQYF
>-|14|TRBJ2-1|TRBD1|TRBV13
TGTGCCAGCAAAGACAGGGGCTCCTACAATGAGCAGTTCTTC
CASKDRGSYNEQFF
>-|11|TRBJ2-5|-|TRBV23-1
TGCGCCAGCAGCAGGGTCCAGACCCAGTACTTC
CASSRVQTQYF
>-|16|TRBJ1-3|-|TRBV15
TGTGCCACCAGCACTCTCCAGGGTAGAGGTGGAAACACCATATATTTT
CATSTLQGRGGNTIYF
>-|15|TRBJ2-3|-|TRBV6-5
TGTGCCAGCAGTTACACCCCGGGACATCAAGATACGCAGTATTTT
CASSYTPGHQDTQYF
>-|12|TRBJ2-1|TRBD2|TRBV11-2
TGTGCCAGCAGTGAAAGAGGACTAGCTCAGTTCTTC
CASSERGLAQFF
>-|15|TRBJ2-7|TRBD1|TRBV28
TGTGCCAGCACCCCTAATACAGGGGAAATCTACGAGCAGTACTTC
CASTPNTGEIYEQYF
>-|14|TRBJ2-5|-|TRBV5-4
TGTGCCAGCAGTCTCGACTCGTACCAAGAGACCCAGTACTTC
CASSLDSYQETQYF
>once|14|TRBJ2-3|-|TRBV3-1/TRBV3-2
TGTGCCAGCAGCCAAACGGGGAGCACAGATACGCAGTATTTT
CASSQTGSTDTQYF
>few|15|TRBJ1-3|-|TRBV19
TGTGCCAGTAGTATAGGTGGCGGGTCTGGAAACACCATATATTTT
CASSIGGGSGNTIYF
>-|15|TRBJ2-3|TRBD2|TRBV7-8
TGTGCCAGCAGCCGAGCGGGGGGGCGGGTAGATACGCAGTATTTT
CASSRAGGRVDTQYF
>-|14|TRBJ1-3|-|TRBV5-6
TGTGCCAGCAGCTTGCGTACAGCTGGAAACACCATATATTTT
CASSLRTAGNTIYF
>-|18|TRBJ1-3|-|TRBV5-8
TGTGCCAGCAGCCGTTGGGCGACCGGGGGTTTCACTGGAAACACCATATATTTT
CASSRWATGGFTGNTIYF
>-|20|TRBJ2-1|-|TRBV18
TGTGCCAGCTCACCAGGCGACCGGTTTCCGCGGGGACGGTCCTACAATGAGCAGTTCTTC
CASSPGDRFPRGRSYNEQFF
>-|15|TRBJ2-3|TRBD1|TRBV3-1/TRBV3-2
TGTGCCAGCAGCCAAGACAGGGGGCCGACAGATACGCAGTATTTT
CASSQDRGPTDTQYF
>-|12|TRBJ2-1|-|TRBV3-1/TRBV3-2
TGTGCCAGCAGCCACCTAGCGAGAGAGCAGTTCTTC
CASSHLAREQFF
>-|16|TRBJ2-3|-|TRBV6-2/TRBV6-3
TGTGCCAGCAGTTATCCCCCGGTGGGGGGTGAAGATACGCAGTATTTT
CASSYPPVGGEDTQYF
>-|15|TRBJ2-3|TRBD2|TRBV18
TGTGCCAGCTCAACCACTAGCGGGAGTACAGATACGCAGTATTTT
CASSTTSGSTDTQYF
>-|15|TRBJ2-7|-|TRBV6-5
TGTGCCAGCAGCCAGCGGGGAGGGGGTAGCTACGAGCAGTACTTC
CASSQRGGGSYEQYF
>-|16|TRBJ2-5|TRBD1|TRBV7-6
TGTGCCAGCAGCCTATGGACAGGAGGATTACAAGAGACCCAGTACTTC
CASSLWTGGLQETQYF
>-|16|TRBJ2-3|TRBD2|TRBV3-1/TRBV3-2
TGTGCCAGCAGCCCCATAGCGGGATCTAGCACAGATACGCAGTATTTT
CASSPIAGSSTDTQYF
>-|13|TRBJ1-2|TRBD1|TRBV6-7
TGTGCCAGCAGTTACCGACAGGGATACGGCTACACCTTC
CASSYRQGYGYTF
>once|17|TRBJ2-6|TRBD1|TRBV19
TGTGCCAGTATGGGGACAGGACACCTCTCTGGGGCCAACGTCCTGACTTTC
CASMGTGHLSGANVLTF
>-|15|TRBJ1-4|-|TRBV7-9
TGTGCCAGCAGCGTATCAGGGGCGGTTAATGAAAAACTGTTTTTT
CASSVSGAVNEKLFF